The entry that follows covers one T cell receptor (beta chain) sequence. Antigen: not known. The sample is drawn from a study of CD8+ T cells in alopecia areata. Whole-study context: Disease severity was quantified as SALT score of affected scalp area. Study outcomes and limitations: Uncertainty remains about how baseline CD8+ expansion links to response, with one nonresponder. Clonality in the scalp and expanded CD8+ clones ranked among the top 100 were significantly decreased by tofacitinib.

Extracted from the samples, RNA was reverse transcribed into cDNA to serve as the sequencing template. The data were produced by immunoSEQ multiplex PCR, yet TCRdb's version contains in-frame clones alone and is incomplete. The table lists over 150,000 clones, around 56% of them singletons. The treatment was: oral pan-JAK inhibitor, 5-10 mg twice daily. Individuals with alopecia areata gave both lesional scalp punch biopsies and peripheral blood for collection. CDR3 length equals 14 residues. Between the trimmed V and J ends, which lost 0 bases and 1 base, there was a span of 9 bases. Germline CDR1 reads SQVTM; CDR2 reads ANQGSEA.

The sequence derives from a human donor with alopecia areata. Specimen: CD4+ T cells sorted from blood, collected at week 4, from a patient treated with tofacitinib. The chain joins TRBV29-1 to TRBJ1-1, with D uncertain. CDR3 nucleotides: TGCAGCGTTGAAGATAGGGCAGCGAACACTGAAGCTTTCTTT. Translated: CSVEDRAANTEAFF.